This TCR beta chain was sequenced for a study of cytomegalovirus exposure and HLA in healthy donors. The CDR3 consists of 15 residues. Per germline, CDR1 SGHTA and CDR2 FQGNSA. The ends were cut back, 5 bases at V and 3 bases at J, with 17 bases in the middle. The data were produced by immunoSEQ multiplex PCR, yet TCRdb's version contains in-frame clones alone and is incomplete. The sample has about 330,000 clones, about nine tenths seen once. The V gene is TRBV7-2, the J gene TRBJ2-7, with TRBD1 as a possible D gene (6 bases). The sequenced sample consisted of PBMCs. The origin of this receptor is a woman aged 18-29 years in good health and CMV-seronegative. In nucleotides, the CDR3 is TGTGCCAGCAGCCCAGGGGTGGGTGCCGGCTACGAGCAGTACTTC. Its translation is CASSPGVGAGYEQYF. Looking up the rest from reference TRBV7-2 and TRBJ2-7 gives the full variable domain: GAGVSQSPSNKVTEKGKDVELRCDPISGHTALYWYRQSLGQGLEFLIYFQGNSAPDKSGLPSDRFSAERTGGSVSTLTIQRTQQEDSAVYLCASSPGVGAGYEQYFGPGTRLTVT.